This T cell receptor (beta chain) was captured by sequencing in a study of cytomegalovirus exposure and HLA in healthy donors (dated by TCRdb to about 2017). Describing the broader study: An earlier analysis of around 600 of the donors reported 276 Gb of sequence data and around 110 million unique TCR beta sequences from 150 million to 200 million T cells. Approximately 300 gigabases of sequencing data and around 80 million unique TCR sequences made up an early release that covered several hundred HLA-typed donors. Of the roughly 400 genotyped donors, 81% were placed in the genetic ancestry cluster associated with self-reported Caucasian donors. The study aimed to test whether cataloging public T cell receptors could reveal signatures of past pathogen exposure. Using immunosequencing, the study profiled T cell repertoires from about 610 subjects and related those repertoires to cytomegalovirus serostatus. In addition to the first cohort of hundreds of subjects, a separate validation cohort of approximately 130 different subjects was used. To predict cytomegalovirus infection status, the study combined high-throughput TCR immunosequencing, statistical association of individual TCRs with disease status, and machine learning. To study patterns of TCR occurrence, a later analysis re-analyzed previously published TCR beta repertoires from several hundred donors and added high-resolution HLA genotyping. Rather than using new phenotypic data, the later analysis identified candidate immune exposures from TCR beta sequences and from how often those sequences occurred across donors. An earlier analysis of 500 to 750 of the donors applied high-throughput TCR beta sequencing to assess whether each TCR beta V gene segment acted as functional or pseudogenic. Donor age, sex, ethnicity and CMV serostatus were compiled together with the repertoire data. A later genetic analysis took genome-wide SNP genotypes for about 55% of the 666 donors and used that subset as a discovery cohort. Every repertoire in the discovery cohort had been generated on one and the same sequencing platform. HLA typing included class I and class II loci at four-digit resolution. Typing coverage varied by locus: roughly 620-630 donors for A, B, C, DRB1 and DQB1; roughly 520 for DQA1; approximately 610 for DPA1; some 470 for DPB1. Because of strong linkage in the cohort, roughly five DR-DQ haplotypes were treated as single units for association and clustering. Among 300 to 450 genotyped donors of the cohort, an average of about 240,000 unique TCR beta nucleotide sequences were sequenced per donor, about a sixth of them non-productive.

The germline V gene (reference sequence) specifies GTSNPN as CDR1 and SVGIG as CDR2. Cut back by 7 bases and 14 bases, the V and J ends lie 14 bases apart. Counted from cysteine to phenylalanine, this CDR3 has 10 amino acids. Only CDR3 DNA remains: 30 bases, in frame from the first base. General conclusions and limits of the study: In a later analysis, HLA-associated TCR beta chains were found to be more clonally expanded and to have lower generation probabilities than equally common non-associated chains. Most CMV-associated TCR beta chains appeared to be HLA-restricted in a later analysis, and the HLA associations seemed to be driven largely by CMV exposure. Cytomegalovirus status was reported to be diagnosed by the classifier with high specificity and sensitivity in both the original and validation cohorts. In a later analysis, TCR association rates were found to vary across HLA loci, with the most associated TCRs seen for DRB1 alleles and the fewest for HLA-C alleles. A later genetic analysis reported fewer N-insertions in productive TCRs among donors in an Asian-associated ancestry cluster than the roughly 700-donor mean. Most TCR sequences were seen in very few donors, while some public TCRs were found in many individuals. The authors suggested that the approach could potentially be extended to other disease states and immunological phenotypes. An association between a missense DCLRE1C variant and V-gene and J-gene trimming of TCR beta chains was found in a later genetic analysis and replicated in an independent cohort. Immune exposure information for the cohort was limited to CMV serostatus. A cluster of highly shared sequence variants was judged likely to represent a technical artifact of the sequencing pipeline. In the study, about 150 TCR beta chains were listed as associated with cytomegalovirus. Broadly in line with IMGT annotations, most TCR beta V segments showed up in productive rearrangements about 87% or about 30% of the time in an earlier analysis of 587 of the donors. Because some donors lacked HLA typing at each locus, the association tests relied only on the typed subset. When HLA alleles, especially DR and DQ, strongly co-occurred, attributing TCR associations to individual alleles was difficult. A further reported finding was that TCR beta sequences accurately predicted the HLA-A and HLA-B alleles for most subjects in the first cohort. In this cohort, only TCR beta chains were sequenced, and detectable features were limited by the absence of alpha or paired-chain data. In vitro tests confirmed that three of the cytomegalovirus-associated TCR beta chains recognize cytomegalovirus antigens. Some IMGT-functional V segments, including TRBV6-2 and TRBV6-3, could not be distinguished by the 87-base-pair reads and were therefore excluded. Correlated functional status among segregating V segments might be attributable to linkage disequilibrium, but an unknown experimental factor could not be ruled out. At a false discovery rate of 0.05, a later analysis linked 16,951 TCR beta sequences to specific HLA alleles. According to a later analysis, parvovirus B19, influenza, CMV and Epstein-Barr virus appeared linked to several top co-occurrence clusters. The presence/absence analyses assumed that sequencing depth was roughly uniform across donors, and that assumption may not be true. Because counts were too low, seventeen rarely observed V segments, including chromosome 9 orphons, were left out of the earlier analysis of approximately 500 of the donors.

The cohort comprised some 700 healthy bone marrow donors. At the time of sampling, every cohort member was nominally healthy, though immune exposures that went unrecorded were likely present. The donor tested CMV seropositive, placing the donor among the approximately 290 seropositive members of the cohort. A peripheral blood sample was collected from each donor, and TCR beta sequencing was performed on peripheral blood mononuclear cells. The Qiagen DNeasy Blood Extraction Kit was used to extract genomic DNA from the blood cell samples. Libraries were built with the immunoSEQ multiplex PCR assay. A mixture of 60 forward primers for TCR Vbeta segments and 13 reverse primers for TCR Jbeta segments was used in the multiplex PCR. The CDR3 region of rearranged TCR beta genes was amplified from genomic DNA by a multiplex PCR assay. Amplified TCR beta libraries were sequenced as 87-base-pair reads on the Illumina HiSeq System. The paper's processing steps were these. Across the 666 repertoires, a later analysis counted tens of millions of unique TCR beta chains, 9 million to 14 million of which were shared by at least two donors. Raw reads were error-corrected and collapsed into unique sequences by a nearest-neighbor algorithm in which closely related sequences were merged to remove PCR and sequencing errors. CDR3 sequences were aligned to IMGT reference sequences to assign V, D and J gene segments. For a sequence to be retained, a match of at least six nucleotides was required to both a V gene segment and a J gene segment. A rearrangement counted as productive if the CDR3 had no stop codons and remained in frame with V and J, and every other rearrangement counted as non-productive. CDR3 was defined according to IMGT convention as the region running from the second conserved V-encoded cysteine to the conserved J-encoded phenylalanine. Sequences without an unambiguous match to a single V gene segment were excluded from the earlier analysis of almost 600 of the donors. In an earlier analysis of several hundred of the donors, V segments were called functional above 56.7% productive rearrangements and were called segregating when the between-donor standard deviation exceeded 5%. A statistical classification framework was built for diagnosing cytomegalovirus status from the catalog of TCR beta chain sequences. In a later analysis, V and J genes were assigned by comparing TCR nucleotide sequences against IMGT/GENE-DB human TR gene sequences. Using the TCRdist pipeline, a later analysis assigned CDR3 sequences along with most-parsimonious VDJ recombination scenarios. A later analysis defined each TCR beta chain by its CDR3 amino acid sequence plus V-gene family, and excluded reads lacking a unique V-gene family. As a way to deal with suspected cross-contamination and a sequencing artifact, a later analysis dropped approximately 570 nucleotide sequences that were highly shared and had low generation probability. For each public chain, a later analysis derived a clonal expansion index from normalized ranks of inferred template counts within each repertoire. Generation probabilities in a later analysis came from a VDJ recombination model fitted to out-of-frame rearrangements, and those results were checked against IGoR. Hypergeometric tests were used in a later analysis to score TCR-TCR, TCR-HLA and TCR-CMV co-occurrence, with a repertoire-size bias correction applied to the TCR pairs. A later analysis estimated false discovery rates by permuting HLA or CMV assignments 20 times. A later analysis grouped co-occurring TCRs with DBSCAN, adding TCRdist sequence similarity when clustering within HLA-allele-positive subsets. Co-occurrence clustering excluded repertoires with fewer than 30,000 or more than 120,000 public chains, plus five with anomalous nucleotide sharing. The clones in this table, taken by TCRdb from immuneACCESS, are in-frame only. Not every clone is retained; where verified, under half of the shortfall comes from an unresolved V gene, and the cause of the rest is unknown. The V and J calls and clone size were taken over from that table, and D and trimming were inferred from the DNA. The sample yields 95,000 to 110,000 clones; nearly 80% were counted once. The ten largest clones represent approximately 6.3% of the sample.

Points on this clone: No antigen is known for it. No per-base quality is available; no much larger clone lies one base away.

Sequencing was performed on PBMCs. The TCR sequence derives from a man aged 55 to 70 in good health and CMV-seropositive. The sequence is built from TRBV30 and TRBJ1-4; TRBD1 is perhaps the D gene, given 6 matching bases. The bases read TGTGCCTTCGCAGGGGAAGGGCTGTTTTTT. The resulting protein is CAFAGEGLFF.